The subject of this entry is one T cell receptor beta chain. Per the authors' pipeline: For nucleated cells, counts were estimated from reference gene primer amplification. This table comes from immunoSEQ multiplex PCR, and its TCRdb copy is limited to in-frame clones, with some not included. V and J calls and clone size follow that table, whereas D and trimming were derived from the DNA. The repertoire holds around 88,000 clones, with more than 65% as singletons. With V trimmed by 5 bases and J by 6 bases, 7 bases remained unmatched. Germline CDR1 is MDHEN and CDR2 is SYDVKM. The CDR3 loop spans 14 amino acids. The data are from a study of blood T cell repertoires in COVID-19. The overall study: The study drew acute and convalescent COVID-19 samples from the United States, Italy and Spain. PBMCs, B-cell-depleted T cells, or T cells were the source of the cDNA or gDNA that made up the material.

The sequence was collected from a woman of 80 years or more with acute or convalescent COVID-19. The chain has TRBV28 and TRBJ2-3; 8 positions match TRBD2. Sequencing was carried out using peripheral blood. The CDR3 DNA is TGTGCCAGCAGTCCAGCGGGGGCGGGGGATACGCAGTATTTT. It specifies CASSPAGAGDTQYF. The full variable domain, its missing parts supplied by reference TRBV28 and TRBJ2-3, is DVKVTQSSRYLVKRTGEKVFLECVQDMDHENMFWYRQDPGLGLRLIYFSYDVKMKEKGDIPEGYSVSREKKERFSLILESASTNQTSMYLCASSPAGAGDTQYFGPGTRLTVL.